A single sample gave rise to the 28 T cell receptor beta chains below, sequenced in a study of shared clonotypes between healthy human individuals. The table came from immunoSEQ multiplex PCR; TCRdb's copy has only in-frame clones and leaves some out. The repertoire holds under 2,500,000 clones, with nearly 97% as singletons. Sequencing was done on a sample of naive CD4+ T cells sorted from blood. Subset in this sample: CD45RA+ positively selected. The source of these receptors is a young man in good health.

The chain is built from TRBV28 and TRBJ2-2, with D possibly TRBD1 on 5 matching bases. Trimming took off 7 bases at V and 0 bases at J, with 12 bases between the two ends. Germline V gives CDR1 MDHEN, CDR2 SYDVKM. The CDR3 consists of 15 residues. The CDR3 sequence: CASTLGDTNTGELFF. CDR3 DNA sequence: TGTGCCAGCACCTTAGGGGATACGAACACCGGGGAGCTGTTTTTT.

Points on this clone: The identical CDR3 is also encoded by other nucleotide sequences in the sample. This sequence joins TRBV2 and TRBJ1-5; TRBD1 is a possible D gene (6 bases). CDR1 and CDR2 from the germline V gene are SNHLY and FYNNEI. This CDR3 spans 14 amino acids. V was trimmed by 3 bases and J by 2 bases, leaving 8 bases between them. CDR3 in amino acids: CASSDRGRNQPQHF. The DNA for the CDR3 is TGTGCCAGCAGTGATCGGGGGCGCAATCAGCCCCAGCATTTT.

The chain has TRBV15 and TRBJ2-7; TRBD1 is a possible D gene (5 bases). V was clipped by 0 bases and J by 5 bases, with 14 bases between them. Germline loops: CDR1 LNHNV, CDR2 YYDKDF (reference sequence). The CDR3 length is 15 residues. The CDR3 DNA reads as TGTGCCACCAGCAGAGATTCAGACAGAAACAACGAGCAGTACTTC. Its translation is CATSRDSDRNNEQYF.

V usage is TRBV30 and J usage is TRBJ1-1; D unresolved. The germline CDR1 and CDR2 sequences are GTSNPN and SVGIG (reference sequence). The CDR3 loop spans 14 amino acids. V lost 2 bases and J 6 bases, leaving 16 bases between the germline ends. As DNA, the CDR3 is TGTGCCTGGAGTCCAAAACAAGGGTCTCCTGAAGCTTTCTTT. Translating it yields CAWSPKQGSPEAFF.

Concerning this clone itself: The same CDR3 arises from other DNA sequences in this sample as well. The chain employs TRBV5-1 and TRBJ1-6, with 10 bases identical to TRBD1. The CDR3 covers 15 residues. CDR1 and CDR2 from the germline V gene are SGHRS and YFSETQ. J lost 7 bases, V lost 0 bases, and 1 base had no gene match. The CDR3 region is CASSLGGQGNSPLHF. CDR3 nucleotide sequence: TGCGCCAGCAGCTTGGGGGGACAGGGGAATTCACCCCTCCACTTT.

The chain links TRBV5-1 to TRBJ1-1, with D maybe TRBD1 (6 bases). Per germline, CDR1 SGHRS and CDR2 YFSETQ. This CDR3 is built from 16 residues. Trimming removed 6 bases at V and 1 base at J, with 19 bases between. The CDR3: CASNTGNLVRNTEAFF. For the CDR3, the DNA is TGCGCCAGCAACACAGGGAATTTGGTACGGAACACTGAAGCTTTCTTT.

V and J are TRBV5-6 and TRBJ2-1; D could derive from TRBD1 or TRBD2 (5 bases each). The V gene lost 0 bases and the J gene lost 2 bases, with 6 bases spanning the gap. The CDR3 sequence is 14 residues long. Germline V lookup: CDR1 SGHDT, CDR2 YYEEEE. CDR3 bases: TGTGCCAGCAGCTTGGCGGGACCCTACAATGAGCAGTTCTTC. Translation: CASSLAGPYNEQFF.

This rearrangement joins TRBV6-6 to TRBJ1-1; D remains unclear. CDR1 is MNHNY and CDR2 is SVGAGI in the germline V gene (reference sequence). CDR3 length equals 15 residues. Trimming pared 6 bases from V and 3 bases from J, leaving 17 bases between. CDR3 bases: TGTGCCAGCAGATACGAGGAGGGTTGGGACACTGAAGCTTTCTTT. Translation gives CASRYEEGWDTEAFF.

This chain uses TRBV5-1 with TRBJ2-7, with 9 bases identical to TRBD1. The CDR3 consists of 14 residues. The germline gives CDR1 SGHRS, CDR2 YFSETQ. With 7 bases clipped from V and 7 bases from J, the junction kept 12 bases outside the gene matches. This CDR3 reads CASSPGQGGWEQYF. CDR3 sequence (DNA): TGCGCCAGCTCCCCGGGACAGGGAGGTTGGGAGCAGTACTTC.

The V gene is TRBV6-1, the J gene TRBJ2-5; TRBD2 agrees at 10 bases. Germline trimming cut 6 bases from V and 1 base from J; bases unmatched to any gene: 2. The CDR3 length is 14 residues. Germline V gene data show CDR1 as MNHNS and CDR2 as SASEGT. The CDR3 sequence is CASRRTSGQETQYF. The CDR3 nucleotides are TGTGCCAGCAGGAGGACTAGCGGCCAAGAGACCCAGTACTTC.

The chain carries TRBV6-5 and TRBJ2-1, with D perhaps matching TRBD2 (5 bases). CDR3 length: 13 amino acids. CDR1 and CDR2 (germline): MNHEY, SVGAGI. The germline V and J ends were trimmed by 10 bases and 6 bases, with 16 bases remaining between them. The CDR3 DNA reads as TGTGCCACCTCCAGGACTCCAACCAATGAGCAGTTCTTC. Its protein is CATSRTPTNEQFF.

The chain joins TRBV5-8 to TRBJ1-1; D may be TRBD1 (6 bases). V lost 1 base and J lost 6, with 13 bases in between. Germline CDR1 SGHTS, CDR2 YDEGEE. This CDR3 has 14 amino acids. The CDR3 loop is CASSLQGRGAEAFF. DNA of the CDR3: TGTGCCAGCAGCTTGCAAGGCAGGGGCGCTGAAGCTTTCTTT.

V usage is TRBV5-6 and J usage is TRBJ2-3; unclear D gene. CDR3 length: 13 amino acids. Trimming removed 6 bases at V and 2 bases at J, with 10 bases between. Germline V gene data show CDR1 as SGHDT and CDR2 as YYEEEE. CDR3 in amino acids: CASTDGPTDTQYF. CDR3 nucleotides: TGTGCCAGCACCGATGGGCCCACAGATACGCAGTATTTT.

The chain combines TRBV25-1 with TRBJ2-1; TRBD1 agrees at 9 bases. CDR3 size: 17 residues. The ends lost 1 base at V and 7 bases at J; junction bases unmatched: 11. The germline V gene has CDR1 MGHDK and CDR2 SYGVNS. CDR3 bases: TGTGCCAGCAGTGAATTAGGGCCTACGACAGGGGGAAATGAGCAGTTCTTC. This sequence encodes CASSELGPTTGGNEQFF.

The V and J genes are TRBV2 and TRBJ2-1, with D unresolved. Germline V lookup: CDR1 SNHLY, CDR2 FYNNEI. This CDR3 comprises 14 residues. The V end was cut by 3 bases, the J end by 4 bases, with 10 bases between. CDR3: CASSDRVWYNEQFF. CDR3 nucleotides: TGTGCCAGCAGTGACCGGGTTTGGTACAATGAGCAGTTCTTC.

The CDR3 loop reads CASSLHAGELFF. Here the CDR3 DNA reads TGTGCCAGCAGTCTCCACGCCGGGGAGCTGTTTTTT. V usage is TRBV6-6 and J usage is TRBJ2-2; unclear D gene. CDR3 length: 12 amino acids. Trimming took 5 bases from V and 6 from J, leaving 7 bases between them. CDR1 MNHNY and CDR2 SVGAGI come from the germline V gene (reference sequence).

V usage is TRBV7-2 and J usage is TRBJ2-2; the D is unclear. This CDR3 has 14 residues. CDR1 SGHTA and CDR2 FQGNSA come from the germline V gene. The V end lost 10 bases, the J end lost 1 base, and 13 bases lay between the germline ends. CDR3 residues: CATKKELNTGELFF. CDR3 coding DNA: TGTGCCACCAAGAAAGAACTGAACACCGGGGAGCTGTTTTTT.

CDR3 nucleotides: TGCGCCAGCAGCTTAACCCTAATTAGGGAGGGCGCTGAAGCTTTCTTT. Translating it yields CASSLTLIREGAEAFF. The rearrangement joins TRBV5-1 to TRBJ1-1, with D hard to call. Trimming left V 2 bases short and J 6 bases short, with 20 bases between. The CDR3 is 16 amino acids. Per the germline V gene, CDR1 is SGHRS and CDR2 is YFSETQ.

The rearrangement links TRBV19 to TRBJ2-6; D is possibly TRBD1 or TRBD2 (6 bases each). The ends were cut back, 10 bases at V and 0 bases at J, with 13 bases in the middle. Germline CDR1 LNHDA, CDR2 SQIVND (reference sequence). This CDR3 has 15 amino acids. CDR3 DNA: TGTGCCACAACAGGGACTCTCTCTGGGGCCAACGTCCTGACTTTC. It specifies CATTGTLSGANVLTF.

The rearrangement joins TRBV9 to TRBJ2-5; D possibly matches TRBD1 or TRBD2 (5 bases each). This CDR3 is 17 amino acids long. V was clipped by 4 bases and J by 5 bases, with 24 bases between them. Per the germline V gene, CDR1 is SGDLS and CDR2 is YYNGEE. Written as DNA, the CDR3 is TGTGCCAGCAGCCCTACCTTGGGACGGATGGGCACGGAGACCCAGTACTTC. Its translation is CASSPTLGRMGTETQYF.

This clone was recorded a few times. The sample has other DNA sequences that encode this CDR3 too. This chain connects TRBV29-1 to TRBJ1-3; no firm D call. The CDR3 is 11 residues long. CDR1 is SQVTM, CDR2 ANQGSEA, per germline. Trimming cost V 6 bases and J 2 bases, with 5 bases left between them. The CDR3 nucleotides are TGCAGCGTAGCGACTGGAAACACCATATATTTT. This translates into CSVATGNTIYF.

As DNA, the CDR3 is TGTGCCAGTAGTCGCCGGGACAGTGGCACAGATACGCAGTATTTT. The encoded protein is CASSRRDSGTDTQYF. V and J are TRBV19 and TRBJ2-3; 7 bases agree with TRBD1. CDR1 and CDR2 (germline): LNHDA, SQIVND (reference sequence). This CDR3 is 15 amino acids long. V lost 5 bases to trimming and J lost 1 base; unmatched junction nucleotides: 6.

The gene calls are TRBV5-1 and TRBJ2-1, with TRBD2 matching 8 bases. V gave up 4 bases and J gave up 7 bases; unmatched junction bases: 10. The CDR3 totals 15 residues. In germline, CDR1 is SGHRS, CDR2 YFSETQ. In nucleotides, the CDR3 is TGCGCCAGCAGCGCGACACCGGGACTAGATAATGAGCAGTTCTTC. It specifies CASSATPGLDNEQFF.

The genes are TRBV11-3 and TRBJ2-3, with D perhaps matching TRBD1 or TRBD2 (5 bases each). The germline V gene has CDR1 SGHNT and CDR2 YENEEA. V gave up 5 bases and J gave up 6 bases, with 18 bases separating them. This CDR3 comprises 15 residues. CDR3 region: CASSPWDHLRDTQYF. CDR3 nucleotides: TGTGCCAGCAGCCCCTGGGACCACCTCAGGGATACGCAGTATTTT.

Points on this clone: The sample carries other DNA sequences with the same CDR3. CDR3 in amino acids: CASSYSTRMNTEAFF. CDR3 bases: TGTGCCAGCAGTTACTCGACCAGAATGAACACTGAAGCTTTCTTT. V gene TRBV6-5 combines with J gene TRBJ1-1; unclear D gene. V lost 0 bases, J lost 0 bases, and 8 bases lay in between. The CDR3 is 15 residues long. Germline values: CDR1 MNHEY, CDR2 SVGAGI.

The rearrangement links TRBV28 to TRBJ2-1, with 13 bases fitting TRBD2. Germline trimming cut 4 bases from V and 9 bases from J; bases unmatched to any gene: 6. The CDR3 consists of 15 residues. CDR1 MDHEN and CDR2 SYDVKM come from the germline V gene. The CDR3 DNA is TGTGCCAGCAGTTCACCGGGACTAGCGGGAACTGAGCAGTTCTTC. Its protein product is CASSSPGLAGTEQFF.

V and J are TRBV11-2 and TRBJ1-3, with D hard to call. There are 16 residues in the CDR3. V was pared by 10 bases and J by 4 bases, with 23 bases between. Germline CDR1 SGHAT, CDR2 FQNNGV. The CDR3 loop is CATAEKEHFGGNTIYF. DNA of the CDR3: TGTGCCACCGCGGAGAAGGAACACTTTGGCGGAAACACCATATATTTT.

V is TRBV5-1 and J is TRBJ1-6; TRBD1 matches 8 bases. Germline lookup yields CDR1 SGHRS and CDR2 YFSETQ. This CDR3 region has 15 residues. Trimming cost V 3 bases and J 9 bases; bases outside gene matches: 8. The CDR3 bases are TGCGCCAGCAGCTCCCGGAGCGGACAGGGTTCACCCCTCCACTTT. It yields the protein CASSSRSGQGSPLHF.